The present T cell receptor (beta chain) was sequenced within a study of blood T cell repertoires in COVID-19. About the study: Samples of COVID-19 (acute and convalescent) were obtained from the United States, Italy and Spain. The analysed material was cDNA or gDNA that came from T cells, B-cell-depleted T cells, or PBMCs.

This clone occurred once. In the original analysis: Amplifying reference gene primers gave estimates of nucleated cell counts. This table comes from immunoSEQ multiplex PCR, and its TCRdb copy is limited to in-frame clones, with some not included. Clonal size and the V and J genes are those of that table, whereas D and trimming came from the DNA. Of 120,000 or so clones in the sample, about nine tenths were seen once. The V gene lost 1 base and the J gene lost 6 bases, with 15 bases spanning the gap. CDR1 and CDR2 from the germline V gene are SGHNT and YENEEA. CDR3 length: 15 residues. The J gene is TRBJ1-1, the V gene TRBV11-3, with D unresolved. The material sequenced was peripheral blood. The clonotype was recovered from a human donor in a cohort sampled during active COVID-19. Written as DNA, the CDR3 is TGTGCCAGCAGCTTAGCACCAGGTTCGTCGGCTGAAGCTTTCTTT. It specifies CASSLAPGSSAEAFF.